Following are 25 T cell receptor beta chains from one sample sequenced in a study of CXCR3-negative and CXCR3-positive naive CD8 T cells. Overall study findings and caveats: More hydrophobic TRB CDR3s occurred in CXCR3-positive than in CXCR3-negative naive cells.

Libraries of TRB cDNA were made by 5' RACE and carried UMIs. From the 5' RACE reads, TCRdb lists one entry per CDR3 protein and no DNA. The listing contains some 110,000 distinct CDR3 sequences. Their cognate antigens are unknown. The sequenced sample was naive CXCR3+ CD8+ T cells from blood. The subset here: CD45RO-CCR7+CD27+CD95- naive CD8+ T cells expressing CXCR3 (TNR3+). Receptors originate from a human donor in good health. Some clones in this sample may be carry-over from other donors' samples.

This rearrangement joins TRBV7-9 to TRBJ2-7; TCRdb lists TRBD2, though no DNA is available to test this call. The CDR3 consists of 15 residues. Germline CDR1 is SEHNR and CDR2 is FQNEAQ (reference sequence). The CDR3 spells CASSSVEGPVDEQYF.

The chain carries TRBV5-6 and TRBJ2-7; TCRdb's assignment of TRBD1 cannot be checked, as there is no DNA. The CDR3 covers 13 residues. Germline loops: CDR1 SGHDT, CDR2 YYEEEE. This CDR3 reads CASSLAGVSEQYF.

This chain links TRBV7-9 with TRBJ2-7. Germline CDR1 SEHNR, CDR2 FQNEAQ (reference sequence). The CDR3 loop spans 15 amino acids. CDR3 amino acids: CASSSNIGSSYEQYF. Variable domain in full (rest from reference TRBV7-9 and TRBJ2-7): DTGVSQNPRHKITKRGQNVTFRCDPISEHNRLYWYRQTLGQGPEFLTYFQNEAQLEKSRLLSDRFSAERPKGSFSTLEIQRTEQGDSAMYLCASSSNIGSSYEQYFGPGTRLTVT.

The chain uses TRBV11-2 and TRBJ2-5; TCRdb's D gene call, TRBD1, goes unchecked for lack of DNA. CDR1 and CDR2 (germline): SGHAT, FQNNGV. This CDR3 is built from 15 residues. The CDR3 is CASGWGHGGQETQYF.

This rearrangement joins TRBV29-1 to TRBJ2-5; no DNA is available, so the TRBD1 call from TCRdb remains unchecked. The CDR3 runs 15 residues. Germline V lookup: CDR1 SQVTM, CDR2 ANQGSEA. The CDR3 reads CSTGEDIPGGGTQYF.

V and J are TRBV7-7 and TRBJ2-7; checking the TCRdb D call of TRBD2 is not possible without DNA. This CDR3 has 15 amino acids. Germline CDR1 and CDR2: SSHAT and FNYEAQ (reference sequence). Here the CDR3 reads CASSLASGSSYEQYF.

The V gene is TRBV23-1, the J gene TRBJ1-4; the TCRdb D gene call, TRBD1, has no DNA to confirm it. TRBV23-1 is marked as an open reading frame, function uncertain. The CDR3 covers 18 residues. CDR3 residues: CASSQSLKQGAVREKLFF.

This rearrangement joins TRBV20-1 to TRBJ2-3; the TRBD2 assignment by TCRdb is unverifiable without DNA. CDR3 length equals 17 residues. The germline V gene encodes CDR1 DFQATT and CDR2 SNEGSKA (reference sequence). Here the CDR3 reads CSAQGLAGGGSTDTQYF.

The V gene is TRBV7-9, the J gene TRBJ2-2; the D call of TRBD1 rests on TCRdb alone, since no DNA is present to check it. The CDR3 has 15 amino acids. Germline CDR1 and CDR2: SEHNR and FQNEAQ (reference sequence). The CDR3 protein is CASSPRPMNTGELFF.

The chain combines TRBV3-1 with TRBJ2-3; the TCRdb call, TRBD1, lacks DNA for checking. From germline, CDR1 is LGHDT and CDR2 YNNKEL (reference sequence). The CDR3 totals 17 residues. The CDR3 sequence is CASSPTPGRQSTDTQYF.

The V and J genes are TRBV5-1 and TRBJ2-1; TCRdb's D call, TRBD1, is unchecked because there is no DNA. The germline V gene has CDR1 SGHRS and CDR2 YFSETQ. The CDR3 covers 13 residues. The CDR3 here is CASSLQGGHEQFF.

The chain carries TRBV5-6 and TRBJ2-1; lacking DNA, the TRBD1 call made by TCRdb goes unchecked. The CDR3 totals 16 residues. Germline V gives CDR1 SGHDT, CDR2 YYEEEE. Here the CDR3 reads CASSSPIARGTDEQFF.

This CDR3 reads CASSLSGAQSNEQFF. V is TRBV27 and J is TRBJ2-1; checking the TCRdb D call of TRBD1 is not possible without DNA. The germline CDR1 and CDR2 sequences are MNHEY and SMNVEV (reference sequence). This CDR3 is built from 15 residues.

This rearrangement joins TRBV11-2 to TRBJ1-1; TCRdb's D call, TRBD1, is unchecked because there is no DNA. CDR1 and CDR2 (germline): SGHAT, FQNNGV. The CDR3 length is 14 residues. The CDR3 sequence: CASSSKDRGREAFF. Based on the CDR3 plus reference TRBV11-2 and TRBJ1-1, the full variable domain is EAGVAQSPRYKIIEKRQSVAFWCNPISGHATLYWYQQILGQGPKLLIQFQNNGVVDDSQLPKDRFSAERLKGVDSTLKIQPAKLEDSAVYLCASSSKDRGREAFFGQGTRLTVV.

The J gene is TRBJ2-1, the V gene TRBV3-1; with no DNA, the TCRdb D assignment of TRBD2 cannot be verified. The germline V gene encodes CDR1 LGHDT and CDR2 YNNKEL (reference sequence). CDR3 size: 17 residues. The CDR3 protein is CASSQGDGLISYNEQFF.

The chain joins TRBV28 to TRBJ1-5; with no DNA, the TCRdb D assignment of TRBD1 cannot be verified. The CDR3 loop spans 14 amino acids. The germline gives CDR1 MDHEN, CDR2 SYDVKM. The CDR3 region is CASSPGQFNQPQHF.

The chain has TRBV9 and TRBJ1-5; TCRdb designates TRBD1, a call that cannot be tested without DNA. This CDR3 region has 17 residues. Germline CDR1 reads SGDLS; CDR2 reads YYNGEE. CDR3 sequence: CASSAGTGGGSNQPQHF.

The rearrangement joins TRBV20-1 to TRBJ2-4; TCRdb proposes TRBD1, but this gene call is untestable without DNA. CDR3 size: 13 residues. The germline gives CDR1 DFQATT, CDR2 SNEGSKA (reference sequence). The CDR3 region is CSAGPTGERIQYF.

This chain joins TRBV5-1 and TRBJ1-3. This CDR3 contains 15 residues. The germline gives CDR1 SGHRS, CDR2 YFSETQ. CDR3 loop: CASSLGPRSGNTIYF.

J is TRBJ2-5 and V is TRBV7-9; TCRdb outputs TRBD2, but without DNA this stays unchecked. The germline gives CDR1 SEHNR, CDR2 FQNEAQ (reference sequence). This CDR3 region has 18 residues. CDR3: CASSLVGGEGPYEETQYF.

The CDR3 loop reads CASSVGLALNPEQFF. V gene TRBV11-2 combines with J gene TRBJ2-1; without DNA, the TCRdb call of TRBD2 cannot be checked. The CDR3 has 15 amino acids. CDR1 and CDR2 from the germline V gene are SGHAT and FQNNGV.

CDR3 sequence: CASSLGGIGTVDSYEQYF. The rearrangement joins TRBV7-3 to TRBJ2-7; with no DNA, the TCRdb D assignment of TRBD1 cannot be verified. The germline gives CDR1 SGHTA, CDR2 FQGTGA. This CDR3 spans 18 amino acids.

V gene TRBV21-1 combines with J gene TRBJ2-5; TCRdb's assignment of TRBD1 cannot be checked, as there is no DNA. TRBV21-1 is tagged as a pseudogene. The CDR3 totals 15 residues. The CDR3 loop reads CASSKTGPPWETQYF.

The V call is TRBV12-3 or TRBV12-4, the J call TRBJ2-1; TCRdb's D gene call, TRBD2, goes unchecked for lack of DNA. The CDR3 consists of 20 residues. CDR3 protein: CASTTRDVDNRLRGYNEQFF.

The CDR3 sequence: CASSSTGTETLNTEAFF. V is TRBV5-1 and J is TRBJ1-1; the D gene TCRdb calls, TRBD1, cannot be checked with no DNA. The germline gives CDR1 SGHRS, CDR2 YFSETQ. The CDR3 has 17 residues.